This T cell receptor (beta chain) was obtained from a study of T cells after yellow fever vaccination. Concerning this clonotype itself: One end of the junction fails to match germline, which may point to a read error.

MiXCR, run by TCRdb on the 5' RACE reads, gives a single entry per CDR3 protein. This sample carries about 260,000 distinct CDR3 sequences, over 4.5% of them seen once, and the ten largest clones take around 3.5%. The CDR3 has 12 residues. Germline loops: CDR1 MNHNY, CDR2 SVGAGI (reference sequence). The sequenced sample was CD4+ T cells sorted from PBMCs, obtained on the day of the yellow fever booster vaccination. The TCR comes from a young man who received the YFV17D yellow fever vaccine. The chain uses TRBV6-6 and TRBJ2-1; unclear D gene. The CDR3 region is CGSSQVGNEQFF. CDR3 DNA sequence: TGTGGCAGCAGCCAGGTGGGCAATGAGCAGTTCTTC.